The next 18 T cell receptor beta chains were all read from a single sample in a study of identical twins. TCRdb fed the 5' RACE reads into MiXCR, producing one record per CDR3 protein. The profile shows hundreds of thousands of distinct CDR3 sequences, over 8.5% of them singletons. This same sample was also part of a study on yellow fever vaccine responses in identical twins.

Sequenced input: PBMCs. The receptor set was obtained from a woman aged 18-35 years in good health.

CDR3 amino acids: CASTEGRGFLRAYNEQFF. CDR3 coding DNA: TGTGCCAGTACCGAGGGCAGGGGCTTCCTCCGGGCCTACAATGAGCAGTTCTTC. The chain is built from TRBV28 and TRBJ2-1, with D perhaps matching TRBD1 (6 bases). Deletions cut 9 bases from V and 2 bases from J, with 26 bases between. Germline CDR1 is MDHEN and CDR2 is SYDVKM. The CDR3 runs to 18 residues.

CDR3 sequence (DNA): TGTGCCAGCAGTTCCTTTGGGGGCGGGAGTGGCGATGAGCAGTTCTTC. This codes for CASSSFGGGSGDEQFF. V is TRBV6-2 or TRBV6-3 and J is TRBJ2-1, with D perhaps matching TRBD2 (7 bases). V was cut by 4 bases and J by 8 bases, with 21 bases left in between. This CDR3 has 16 amino acids. CDR1 and CDR2 (germline): MNHEY, SVGEGT.

This clonotype has a handful of counts. CDR3 region: CSAPPLTSGGSGRTQYF. The CDR3 DNA sequence: TGCAGTGCTCCTCCCTTGACTAGCGGGGGCTCGGGCCGGACCCAGTACTTC. The chain combines TRBV20-1 with TRBJ2-5; 12 nucleotides match TRBD2. The CDR3 is 17 residues long. J was trimmed by 7 bases and V by 5 bases; bases with no gene match: 17. Germline V gene data show CDR1 as DFQATT and CDR2 as SNEGSKA (reference sequence).

This clonotype occurred a few times. The J gene is TRBJ2-1, the V gene TRBV7-9; 9 bases fit TRBD2. After removal of 1 base from V and 6 bases from J, the junction contained 4 bases not matched to a gene. The CDR3 contains 15 residues. Per germline, CDR1 SEHNR and CDR2 FQNEAQ (reference sequence). This chain's CDR3 is CASSLVSGGLNEQFF. In DNA form, the CDR3 reads TGTGCCAGCAGCTTAGTTAGCGGGGGTCTCAATGAGCAGTTCTTC.

In its sample, this clonotype was seen a few times. CDR3 residues: CASSPATPVGTGELFF. The CDR3 DNA follows: TGTGCCAGCAGTCCAGCCACGCCAGTTGGCACCGGGGAGCTGTTTTTT. V usage is TRBV28 and J usage is TRBJ2-2; D is unresolved. The germline gives CDR1 MDHEN, CDR2 SYDVKM. V shed 5 bases and J shed 4 bases, with 17 bases lying between them. The length of the CDR3 is 16 residues.

Only a few counts were recorded for this clonotype. J is TRBJ2-3 and V is TRBV7-2; 8 positions match TRBD2. From germline, CDR1 is SGHTA and CDR2 FQGNSA. Trimming took 5 bases from V and 2 from J; bases not matched to a gene: 9. The CDR3 is 16 residues long. The DNA of the CDR3 is TGTGCCAGCAGCACCTTCCGGGGGGGCCTCACAGATACGCAGTATTTT. Amino acid sequence: CASSTFRGGLTDTQYF.

As concerns this clonotype: Relative to the germline gene, one junction end is altered; a read error may explain this. The V call is TRBV5-1, the J call TRBJ2-7; D is uncertain. The CDR3 totals 14 residues. Germline V gene sequence: CDR1 SGHRS, CDR2 YFSETQ. The CDR3 is CASSLGPIDDDQYF. The CDR3 DNA sequence: TGCGCCAGCAGCTTGGGGCCGATCGACGACGATCAGTACTTC.

The V call is TRBV24-1, the J call TRBJ2-6, with a possible D match to TRBD2 (7 bases). V gave up 3 bases and J gave up 0 bases, with 14 bases separating them. The germline V gene encodes CDR1 KGHDR and CDR2 SFDVKD. The CDR3 runs 18 residues. CDR3 nucleotides: TGTGCCACCAGTGATCCCGGGGGGCCTAGCTCTGGGGCCAACGTCCTGACTTTC. It is translated as CATSDPGGPSSGANVLTF.

There are a few counts of this clonotype. V is TRBV5-1 and J is TRBJ2-7, with D possibly TRBD1 on 5 matching bases. Per the germline V gene, CDR1 is SGHRS and CDR2 is YFSETQ. V was trimmed by 4 bases and J by 2 bases, leaving 13 bases between them. The CDR3 has 14 amino acids. CDR3 loop: CASSPTVGTYEQYF. CDR3 sequence (DNA): TGCGCCAGCAGCCCGACAGTAGGAACCTACGAGCAGTACTTC. Full variable domain (rest looked up from reference TRBV5-1 and TRBJ2-7): KAGVTQTPRYLIKTRGQQVTLSCSPISGHRSVSWYQQTPGQGLQFLFEYFSETQRNKGNFPGRFSGRQFSNSRSEMNVSTLELGDSALYLCASSPTVGTYEQYFGPGTRLTVT.

This clonotype was observed a handful of times. The gene calls are TRBV12-3 or TRBV12-4 and TRBJ2-1; TRBD2 matches at 13 bases. The CDR3 runs 14 residues. The V gene end was trimmed by 5 bases and the J gene end by 8 bases; junction bases not matched to a gene: 3. The CDR3 here is CASSRTSGSDEQFF. The CDR3 bases are TGTGCCAGCAGTCGGACTAGCGGGAGTGATGAGCAGTTCTTC.

In this sample, this clonotype turned up a few times. The gene calls are TRBV12-3 or TRBV12-4 and TRBJ2-2, with 10 bases aligning to TRBD2. The CDR3 loop spans 17 amino acids. With V trimmed by 5 bases and J by 5 bases, 11 bases remained unmatched. The CDR3 here is CASSPYLAGEGTGELFF. DNA for the CDR3: TGTGCCAGCAGTCCCTATCTAGCGGGAGAGGGGACCGGGGAGCTGTTTTTT.

This clonotype was counted only a few times. CDR3 region: CASSRGTSGGQGSSYNEQFF. CDR3 coding DNA: TGTGCCAGCAGCCGCGGGACTAGCGGGGGGCAGGGGAGCTCCTACAATGAGCAGTTCTTC. This chain connects TRBV7-3 to TRBJ2-1, with 15 positions matching TRBD2. From germline, CDR1 is SGHTA and CDR2 FQGTGA. J lost 0 bases, V lost 5 bases, and 11 bases had no gene match. CDR3 length: 20 residues. Based on the CDR3 plus reference TRBV7-3 and TRBJ2-1, the full variable domain is GAGVSQTPSNKVTEKGKYVELRCDPISGHTALYWYRQSLGQGPEFLIYFQGTGAADDSGLPNDRFFAVRPEGSVSTLKIQRTERGDSAVYLCASSRGTSGGQGSSYNEQFFGPGTRLTVL.

This clonotype was seen more than once but under ten times. The V and J genes are TRBV24-1 and TRBJ1-2; D possibly corresponds to TRBD1 (5 bases). Trimming pared 6 bases from V and 7 bases from J, leaving 17 bases between. Germline values: CDR1 KGHDR, CDR2 SFDVKD. This CDR3 spans 14 amino acids. CDR3 residues: CATSRGPGDFGYTF. CDR3 coding DNA: TGTGCCACCAGTCGGGGACCGGGTGATTTTGGCTACACCTTC.

This clonotype was counted only a few times. The genes are TRBV7-9 and TRBJ2-3, with TRBD2 identical over 7 bases. CDR1 is SEHNR, CDR2 FQNEAQ, per germline (reference sequence). V shed 8 bases, J shed 2 bases, and the junction held 13 bases outside the gene matches. The CDR3 consists of 16 residues. The CDR3 spells CASYRHLAENTDTQYF. Written as DNA, the CDR3 is TGTGCCAGCTATCGTCACCTAGCGGAAAACACAGATACGCAGTATTTT.

This clonotype came up a few times. This rearrangement joins TRBV19 to TRBJ2-1; TRBD2 aligns across 13 bases. The CDR3 runs to 17 residues. The germline V gene encodes CDR1 LNHDA and CDR2 SQIVND (reference sequence). The ends lost 0 bases at V and 6 bases at J; junction bases unmatched: 5. The DNA for the CDR3 is TGTGCCAGTAGTATAGAAGGACTAGCGGGAGTCCCCAATGAGCAGTTCTTC. Protein sequence: CASSIEGLAGVPNEQFF.

This clonotype was recorded at least ten times. The chain has TRBV27 and TRBJ2-7; tentatively, D is TRBD1 (5 bases). CDR1 and CDR2 from the germline V gene are MNHEY and SMNVEV (reference sequence). Between the trimmed V and J ends, which lost 2 bases and 2 bases, there was a span of 10 bases. CDR3 size: 14 residues. CDR3 sequence reads: CASSLDRFTYEQYF. For the CDR3, the DNA is TGTGCCAGCAGTTTAGACAGATTTACCTACGAGCAGTACTTC.

This clonotype was found a few times. The CDR3 loop is CASSPLGRGQETQYF. DNA for the CDR3: TGTGCCAGCAGTCCCCTCGGCCGGGGGCAAGAGACCCAGTACTTC. The V gene is TRBV27, the J gene TRBJ2-5; D possibly corresponds to TRBD2 (6 bases). Deletions cut 5 bases from V and 2 bases from J, with 15 bases between. This CDR3 has 15 amino acids. Germline lookup yields CDR1 MNHEY and CDR2 SMNVEV (reference sequence).

The J gene is TRBJ2-7, the V gene TRBV20-1, with 10 bases that match TRBD1. Germline V gene lookup returns CDR1 DFQATT and CDR2 SNEGSKA (reference sequence). This CDR3 region has 14 residues. The V gene end was trimmed by 4 bases and the J gene end by 5 bases; junction bases not matched to a gene: 8. The CDR3 region has the DNA TGCAGTGCTATCTTAACGGGGACAGGGGACGAGCAGTACTTC. It translates to CSAILTGTGDEQYF.